The 22 T cell receptor beta chains given below trace back to one sample, sequenced in a study of STAT3 mutations in large granular lymphocyte leukemia. The antigens of these receptors remain unknown. Using immunoSEQ multiplex PCR, the repertoire was profiled, and TCRdb retains in-frame clones only, with some absent. The sample has around 5,400 clones, around 42% seen once. Study-level results: At least one immunodominant TCR beta clonotype appeared in every T-cell large granular lymphocyte leukemia patient.

Input material: peripheral blood mononuclear cells. Source of these receptors: a woman aged 70-85 years with T-cell large granular lymphocyte leukemia. Some clones in this sample may be carry-over from other donors' samples.

This clone has just a few counts. This chain joins TRBV29-1 and TRBJ2-7, with D maybe TRBD1 (6 bases). The V end lost 5 bases, the J end lost 0 bases, and 8 bases lay between the germline ends. Germline-derived CDR1 and CDR2 are SQVTM and ANQGSEA. The CDR3 contains 12 residues. The CDR3 DNA sequence: TGCAGCGTTAGGACAGCCTCCTACGAGCAGTACTTC. Amino acid sequence: CSVRTASYEQYF.

The CDR3 nucleotides are TGTGCCTGGACTGCCGATAGCGGTCGCACAGATACGCAGTATTTT. Translated, it gives CAWTADSGRTDTQYF. The chain employs TRBV30 and TRBJ2-3, with TRBD2 as a possible D gene (6 bases). Germline V gene data show CDR1 as GTSNPN and CDR2 as SVGIG (reference sequence). V lost 4 bases, J lost 1 base, and 15 bases lay in between. This CDR3 region has 15 residues.

This clone appeared a few times. This rearrangement joins TRBV19 to TRBJ1-2; no clear D gene. CDR1 and CDR2 (germline): LNHDA, SQIVND (reference sequence). The V end lost 0 bases, the J end lost 4 bases, and 12 bases lay between the germline ends. This CDR3 is 15 amino acids long. CDR3 sequence (DNA): TGTGCCAGTAGTATAGATTGGCCAGGTGTCTATGGCTACACCTTC. Its protein is CASSIDWPGVYGYTF.

V and J are TRBV29-1 and TRBJ1-5, with 8 bases fitting TRBD1. The CDR3 has 13 amino acids. The V and J ends lost 4 bases and 5 bases, in that order; junction bases with no gene match: 4. Germline lookup yields CDR1 SQVTM and CDR2 ANQGSEA. CDR3 in amino acids: CSVVQGQDQPQHF. The CDR3 DNA is TGCAGCGTTGTACAGGGACAGGATCAGCCCCAGCATTTT.

The table lists this clone with a few counts. This chain connects TRBV10-3 to TRBJ1-2, with D maybe TRBD1 (5 bases). With 7 bases removed from V and 6 bases from J, the gap between germline ends came to 15 bases. Germline lookup yields CDR1 ENHRY and CDR2 SYGVKD. There are 13 residues in the CDR3. The CDR3: CAINSRGRDGYTF. The CDR3 DNA sequence: TGTGCCATCAACTCGAGGGGTAGAGATGGCTACACCTTC.

The rearrangement joins TRBV18 to TRBJ1-1; a possible D gene is TRBD1 (5 bases). This CDR3 is built from 15 residues. Germline CDR1 and CDR2: KGHSH and LQKENI. Trimming stripped 2 bases from V and 1 base from J, with 11 bases between. CDR3 sequence: CASSPRAGENTEAFF. CDR3 sequence (DNA): TGTGCCAGCTCACCAAGGGCGGGGGAGAACACTGAAGCTTTCTTT.

The chain has TRBV29-1 and TRBJ1-1; 11 bases agree with TRBD1. Unmatched junction bases numbered 7, after V lost 6 bases and J lost 10 bases. The CDR3 has 12 amino acids. CDR1 is SQVTM and CDR2 is ANQGSEA in the germline V gene. Here the CDR3 DNA reads TGCAGCGTCGCGGACAGGGGGCAGGTAGCTTTCTTT. Amino acids: CSVADRGQVAFF.

The chain carries TRBV5-1 and TRBJ1-2; D is perhaps TRBD1 (5 bases). CDR1 and CDR2 (germline): SGHRS, YFSETQ. Between the trimmed V and J ends, which lost 2 bases and 4 bases, there was a span of 9 bases. This CDR3 comprises 13 residues. CDR3 amino acids: CASSLRGAYGYTF. The DNA for the CDR3 is TGCGCCAGCAGCTTACGCGGGGCCTATGGCTACACCTTC.

V gene TRBV6-1 combines with J gene TRBJ2-7; D may be TRBD2 (5 bases). CDR3 length equals 14 residues. The germline V gene has CDR1 MNHNS and CDR2 SASEGT. Trimming left V 7 bases short and J 0 bases short, with 13 bases between. CDR3 in amino acids: CASIEEEGSYEQYF. In nucleotides, the CDR3 is TGTGCCAGCATCGAGGAAGAGGGCTCCTACGAGCAGTACTTC.

This clone showed up just a few times. V gene TRBV5-1 combines with J gene TRBJ2-5, with 7 bases matching TRBD1. Germline V gene lookup returns CDR1 SGHRS and CDR2 YFSETQ. The ends lost 3 bases at V and 1 base at J; junction bases unmatched: 6. The length of the CDR3 is 15 residues. CDR3 loop: CASSYRGATQETQYF. Here the CDR3 DNA reads TGCGCCAGCAGCTACAGGGGAGCGACCCAAGAGACCCAGTACTTC.

This clone has just a few counts. The junction and the germline gene differ at one end; a read error may be behind it. The J gene is TRBJ2-4, the V gene TRBV7-2; 7 positions match TRBD2. Per germline, CDR1 SGHTA and CDR2 FQGNSA. The CDR3 is 13 residues long. CDR3 loop: CASSFSGGIILYF. DNA for the CDR3: TGTGCCAGCAGCTTCTCGGGAGGAATAATTCTGTACTTC.

This rearrangement joins TRBV30 to TRBJ1-2; 7 bases agree with TRBD1. Germline V gives CDR1 GTSNPN, CDR2 SVGIG (reference sequence). V gave up 1 base and J gave up 7 bases; unmatched junction bases: 9. The CDR3 spans 14 residues. The CDR3 nucleotides are TGTGCCTGGAGTGGAAACAGGGGCTTTGGTGGCTACACCTTC. This translates into CAWSGNRGFGGYTF.

For the CDR3, the DNA is TGTGCCCTCGGCTACAATGAGCAGTTCTTC. Translating gives CALGYNEQFF. V gene TRBV30 combines with J gene TRBJ2-1, with unresolved D. CDR3 size: 10 residues. The V end was cut by 8 bases, the J end by 3 bases, with 5 bases between. CDR1 is GTSNPN, CDR2 SVGIG, per germline (reference sequence). Full variable domain (outside the CDR3, taken from reference TRBV30 and TRBJ2-1): SQTIHQWPATLVQPVGSPLSLECTVEGTSNPNLYWYRQAAGRGLQLLFYSVGIGQISSEVPQNLSASRPQDRQFILSSKKLLLSDSGFYLCALGYNEQFFGPGTRLTVL.

This clone came up a few times. This chain links TRBV5-1 with TRBJ2-3; 15 bases are shared with TRBD2. Trimming at V came to 4 bases and at J to 5 bases, leaving 5 bases not matched to a gene. The germline V gene encodes CDR1 SGHRS and CDR2 YFSETQ. This CDR3 comprises 16 residues. The DNA for the CDR3 is TGCGCCAGCAGCACCGGACTAGCGGGAGGGGTAGATACGCAGTATTTT. Amino acid sequence: CASSTGLAGGVDTQYF.

This clone was seen a handful of times. The chain uses TRBV28 and TRBJ2-7; no firm D call. This CDR3 comprises 12 residues. Germline assignment: CDR1 MDHEN and CDR2 SYDVKM. Trimming removed 4 bases at V and 2 bases at J, with 6 bases between. The CDR3 DNA reads as TGTGCCAGCAGTTCACCGCCCTACGAGCAGTACTTC. Its translation is CASSSPPYEQYF.

V and J are TRBV13 and TRBJ1-2; D gene ambiguous. Per germline, CDR1 PRHDT and CDR2 FYEKMQ (reference sequence). V was clipped by 2 bases and J by 8 bases, with 9 bases between them. This CDR3 region has 12 residues. CDR3 in DNA: TGTGCCAGCAGCTTAAGGGCGCAGGGCTACACCTTC. This encodes CASSLRAQGYTF.

This clone was seen once. The rearrangement joins TRBV18 to TRBJ2-7; possibly TRBD1 for D (6 bases). Trimming shortened V by 3 bases and J by 3 bases, and 15 bases separated the two germline ends. The CDR3 loop spans 15 amino acids. CDR1 is KGHSH and CDR2 is LQKENI in the germline V gene. The CDR3 sequence is CASSPDGGGDYEQYF. The DNA for the CDR3 is TGTGCCAGCTCACCCGACGGTGGGGGCGACTACGAGCAGTACTTC.

This clone occurred a few times. This rearrangement joins TRBV30 to TRBJ2-7, with a weak D call TRBD1 (6 bases). V was shortened by 1 base and J by 3 bases, with 19 bases between the two germline ends. The CDR3 length is 16 residues. CDR1 GTSNPN and CDR2 SVGIG come from the germline V gene (reference sequence). The CDR3 DNA reads TGTGCCTGGAGTGGGTACACACGGGACACGAACTACGAGCAGTACTTC. The encoded protein is CAWSGYTRDTNYEQYF.

The chain links TRBV6-1 to TRBJ2-5; no clear D gene. There are 13 residues in the CDR3. V was shortened by 6 bases and J by 1 base, with 9 bases between the two germline ends. Germline loops: CDR1 MNHNS, CDR2 SASEGT. The CDR3 reads CASRASLQETQYF. The CDR3 nucleotides are TGTGCCAGCAGGGCTTCCCTCCAAGAGACCCAGTACTTC.

This rearrangement joins TRBV7-9 to TRBJ2-7; 7 bases agree with TRBD1. Germline loops: CDR1 SEHNR, CDR2 FQNEAQ (reference sequence). This CDR3 region has 14 residues. With 5 bases clipped from V and 2 bases from J, the junction kept 6 bases outside the gene matches. CDR3 residues: CASSIGGQTYEQYF. The DNA of the CDR3 is TGTGCCAGCAGCATAGGGGGACAGACCTACGAGCAGTACTTC. Full variable domain (remainder filled in from reference TRBV7-9 and TRBJ2-7): DTGVSQNPRHKITKRGQNVTFRCDPISEHNRLYWYRQTLGQGPEFLTYFQNEAQLEKSRLLSDRFSAERPKGSFSTLEIQRTEQGDSAMYLCASSIGGQTYEQYFGPGTRLTVT.

The J gene is TRBJ1-2, the V gene TRBV18; D remains ambiguous. Germline V CDR1 and CDR2: KGHSH, LQKENI. The CDR3 length is 13 residues. Deletions cut 5 bases from V and 0 bases from J, with 7 bases between. The CDR3 here is CASSEGANYGYTF. Here the CDR3 DNA reads TGTGCCAGCTCAGAGGGAGCTAACTATGGCTACACCTTC. Supplemented by reference TRBV18 and TRBJ1-2, the full variable domain reads NAGVMQNPRHLVRRRGQEARLRCSPMKGHSHVYWYRQLPEEGLKFMVYLQKENIIDESGMPKERFSAEFPKEGPSILRIQQVVRGDSAAYFCASSEGANYGYTFGSGTRLTVV.

The chain carries TRBV18 and TRBJ2-7; 7 positions match TRBD1. The CDR3 length is 15 residues. V was clipped by 0 bases and J by 12 bases; unmatched bases: 14. Germline V gene data show CDR1 as KGHSH and CDR2 as LQKENI. The CDR3 sequence: CASSPPETGLPSRYF. The CDR3 DNA is TGTGCCAGCTCACCACCCGAGACAGGGCTCCCAAGTCGGTACTTC.